These T cell receptor beta chains were read from a single sample in a study of control samples from healthy donors and cancer patients. The assay was immunoSEQ multiplex PCR, and TCRdb's table has in-frame clones only and misses some. The repertoire holds some 30,000 clones, roughly 91% seen once, with approximately 12% in the top ten. The sample comprised PBMCs. These receptors were obtained from a man aged 50 to 59 with lung cancer. Each CDR3 is given without its conserved first and last residue. The D gene is left open where the match is weak. Clone size is not always given. Where it is, it says once, few, many or a class for expanded clones.

d_gene: .
j_gene: TRBJ2-2
v_gene: TRBV29-1
abundance: .
CDR3aa: SAGSLRELF

d_gene: .
j_gene: TRBJ1-2
v_gene: TRBV24-1
abundance: once
CDR3aa: ATSDENYGYT

d_gene: .
j_gene: TRBJ1-5
v_gene: TRBV6-2/TRBV6-3
abundance: .
CDR3aa: ASSPGGASPNQPQH

d_gene: .
j_gene: TRBJ1-2
v_gene: TRBV3-1/TRBV3-2
abundance: once
CDR3aa: ASSQAGTPNYGYT

d_gene: TRBD1
j_gene: TRBJ2-1
v_gene: TRBV5-4
abundance: .
CDR3aa: ASSSRDRDPYYQF

d_gene: .
j_gene: TRBJ2-3
v_gene: TRBV19
abundance: .
CDR3aa: ASSITAASTDTQY

d_gene: .
j_gene: TRBJ1-4
v_gene: TRBV19
abundance: .
CDR3aa: ASSIGGSPTNEKLF

d_gene: .
j_gene: TRBJ2-7
v_gene: TRBV7-2
abundance: .
CDR3aa: ASSADAYEQY

d_gene: TRBD2
j_gene: TRBJ2-7
v_gene: TRBV2
abundance: .
CDR3aa: ASQRFSGGLSEQY

d_gene: TRBD1
j_gene: TRBJ1-5
v_gene: TRBV6-2/TRBV6-3
abundance: .
CDR3aa: ASSFQGAGNQPQH

d_gene: TRBD1
j_gene: TRBJ2-2
v_gene: TRBV19
abundance: .
CDR3aa: ASLGQGNTGELF

d_gene: .
j_gene: TRBJ1-3
v_gene: TRBV7-8
abundance: .
CDR3aa: ASSLALGGNTIY

d_gene: TRBD1
j_gene: TRBJ2-3
v_gene: TRBV7-2
abundance: .
CDR3aa: ASNRGDSDTQY

d_gene: .
j_gene: TRBJ1-6
v_gene: TRBV18
abundance: .
CDR3aa: ASSSPHPDSSPLH

d_gene: .
j_gene: TRBJ1-6
v_gene: TRBV6-6
abundance: few
CDR3aa: ASSNRNNSPLH

d_gene: .
j_gene: TRBJ2-5
v_gene: TRBV6-5
abundance: .
CDR3aa: ASSYSRQRDQY

d_gene: TRBD2
j_gene: TRBJ2-5
v_gene: TRBV6-5
abundance: .
CDR3aa: ASRPPGGPETQY

d_gene: TRBD2
j_gene: TRBJ2-1
v_gene: TRBV18
abundance: .
CDR3aa: ASSPPTSGVRDEQF

d_gene: .
j_gene: TRBJ2-6
v_gene: TRBV2
abundance: .
CDR3aa: ASSGVDSTGANVLT

d_gene: .
j_gene: TRBJ1-5
v_gene: TRBV2
abundance: .
CDR3aa: ASTRQITNQPQH

d_gene: .
j_gene: TRBJ1-1
v_gene: TRBV6-1
abundance: .
CDR3aa: ASSEREGTTPEAF

d_gene: .
j_gene: TRBJ1-2
v_gene: TRBV6-5
abundance: .
CDR3aa: ASSRDSSPNYGYT

d_gene: TRBD2
j_gene: TRBJ2-1
v_gene: TRBV5-4
abundance: .
CDR3aa: ASSLSGGSEQF

d_gene: .
j_gene: TRBJ2-5
v_gene: TRBV13
abundance: .
CDR3aa: ASSLYGGRETQY

d_gene: .
j_gene: TRBJ1-1
v_gene: TRBV3-1/TRBV3-2
abundance: .
CDR3aa: ASSQGVWSLNTEAF

d_gene: .
j_gene: TRBJ2-3
v_gene: TRBV5-5
abundance: .
CDR3aa: ASSRAADTQY

d_gene: .
j_gene: TRBJ2-7
v_gene: TRBV7-9
abundance: .
CDR3aa: ASSLVSKSGYEQY

d_gene: TRBD1
j_gene: TRBJ2-1
v_gene: TRBV2
abundance: .
CDR3aa: ASRTGIYNEQF

d_gene: .
j_gene: TRBJ2-5
v_gene: TRBV4-1
abundance: once
CDR3aa: ASSQENSQPWETQY

d_gene: .
j_gene: TRBJ2-2
v_gene: TRBV27
abundance: .
CDR3aa: ACRDLKKDTGELF

d_gene: .
j_gene: TRBJ2-2
v_gene: TRBV10-3
abundance: .
CDR3aa: AISGQSGADTGELF

d_gene: .
j_gene: TRBJ1-1
v_gene: TRBV9
abundance: .
CDR3aa: ASSVDGAVVTEAF

d_gene: TRBD1
j_gene: TRBJ1-2
v_gene: TRBV30
abundance: .
CDR3aa: AWTPGEQGA

d_gene: .
j_gene: TRBJ1-2
v_gene: TRBV7-9
abundance: once
CDR3aa: ASSLGQNGYT

d_gene: .
j_gene: TRBJ2-1
v_gene: TRBV11-3
abundance: .
CDR3aa: ASSSNSVNEQF

d_gene: TRBD1
j_gene: TRBJ2-3
v_gene: TRBV28
abundance: .
CDR3aa: ASSHGQGTDTQY

d_gene: TRBD1
j_gene: TRBJ2-7
v_gene: TRBV6-2/TRBV6-3
abundance: .
CDR3aa: ASSYLRDSWAYEQY